The 23 T cell receptor beta chains in this list originate from one sample, sequenced in a study of T cells expressing NK-cell markers. TCRdb re-called the 5' RACE reads, yielding one record per CDR3 amino acid sequence without DNA. This sample carries some 410,000 distinct CDR3 sequences, with approximately 6.8% going to the ten biggest clones. Material for sequencing was blood T cells: a sorted CD56 or NKG2C T cell subset, CD4+ or CD8+ T cells, or bulk PBMC T cells (not recorded which). The receptors were sampled from a woman aged 18-69 years in good health.

This chain joins TRBV9 and TRBJ2-5. Looked up from germline, CDR1 is SGDLS and CDR2 is YYNGEE. The CDR3 totals 14 residues. The CDR3 spells CASSVEGTQETQYF.

V usage is TRBV20-1 and J usage is TRBJ2-1; no DNA is available, so the TRBD2 call from TCRdb remains unchecked. The CDR3 has 19 amino acids. Germline CDR1 and CDR2: DFQATT and SNEGSKA (reference sequence). The CDR3 loop is CSASGLAGVPRSLVNEQFF.

The chain carries TRBV12-3 or TRBV12-4 and TRBJ1-1. The CDR3 covers 12 residues. The CDR3 reads CASSPYDGEAFF.

V usage is TRBV7-8 and J usage is TRBJ2-1; TCRdb's D call, TRBD1, is unchecked because there is no DNA. This CDR3 contains 15 residues. The V gene's germline CDR1 is SGHVS and CDR2 FQNEAQ. CDR3 residues: CASSPGQGKDNEQFF.

The chain couples TRBV20-1 to TRBJ2-3; TCRdb's assignment of TRBD1 cannot be checked, as there is no DNA. In germline, CDR1 is DFQATT, CDR2 SNEGSKA (reference sequence). This CDR3 has 12 amino acids. The CDR3 loop is CSAGGTTDTQYF.

V and J are TRBV24-1 and TRBJ2-1; the TCRdb D gene call, TRBD1, has no DNA to confirm it. CDR1 and CDR2 (germline): KGHDR, SFDVKD. CDR3 length: 12 amino acids. This chain's CDR3 is CATGTSYNEQFF.

The chain has TRBV5-1 and TRBJ2-7; the D call of TRBD2 rests on TCRdb alone, since no DNA is present to check it. From germline, CDR1 is SGHRS and CDR2 YFSETQ. The CDR3 consists of 17 residues. CDR3 residues: CASSLAGGLAEGYEQYF.

CDR3: CASSQDWTGDYSNQPQHF. The chain recombines TRBV4-3 with TRBJ1-5; TCRdb lists TRBD1, though no DNA is available to test this call. The germline V gene encodes CDR1 LGHNA and CDR2 YSLEER. This CDR3 has 18 amino acids.

The CDR3: CASSRQGAPRKEAGELFF. The chain carries TRBV5-6 and TRBJ2-2; TCRdb picks TRBD1, but there is no DNA to check that call. Germline loops: CDR1 SGHDT, CDR2 YYEEEE. The CDR3 runs 18 residues.

The chain employs TRBV9 and TRBJ2-3. The CDR3 spans 17 residues. From germline, CDR1 is SGDLS and CDR2 YYNGEE. The CDR3 sequence is CASSVAPARISGDTQYF.

The rearrangement links TRBV4-1 to TRBJ1-4. This CDR3 is built from 15 residues. Germline CDR1 is MGHRA and CDR2 is YSYEKL. The CDR3 spells CASSRGGSTNEKLFF.

The rearrangement uses TRBV7-9 and TRBJ2-5; as DNA is missing, the TRBD1 call by TCRdb cannot be tested. Per the germline V gene, CDR1 is SEHNR and CDR2 is FQNEAQ (reference sequence). The CDR3 has 15 residues. CDR3 amino acids: CASSPRTLYQETQYF.

This rearrangement joins TRBV29-1 to TRBJ2-1; the TRBD2 assignment by TCRdb is unverifiable without DNA. The CDR3 has 13 amino acids. The germline CDR1 and CDR2 sequences are SQVTM and ANQGSEA. CDR3 residues: CSARTSRYNEQFF.

V usage is TRBV28 and J usage is TRBJ2-3; no DNA is available, so the TRBD1 call from TCRdb remains unchecked. The CDR3 spans 16 residues. Germline values: CDR1 MDHEN, CDR2 SYDVKM. CDR3 sequence reads: CATWQGATKSTDTQYF.

The chain uses TRBV7-9 and TRBJ2-2. From germline, CDR1 is SEHNR and CDR2 FQNEAQ (reference sequence). CDR3 length equals 14 residues. The chain's CDR3 is CASSLVMNTGELFF.

V and J are TRBV19 and TRBJ1-2. This CDR3 contains 16 residues. Germline CDR1 LNHDA, CDR2 SQIVND (reference sequence). The CDR3 protein is CASRSRGLSGGYGYTF.

The V call is TRBV5-4, the J call TRBJ2-1. This CDR3 has 13 residues. Germline CDR1 and CDR2: SGHNT and YYREEE (reference sequence). The CDR3 sequence is CASSQNREDEQFF.

The rearrangement uses TRBV11-2 and TRBJ2-7; TCRdb indicates TRBD2, and absent DNA this call remains unverified. The germline gives CDR1 SGHAT, CDR2 FQNNGV. There are 17 residues in the CDR3. Here the CDR3 reads CASSPRLLAGVGYEQYF.

The rearrangement joins TRBV20-1 to TRBJ1-5; TCRdb indicates TRBD1, and absent DNA this call remains unverified. CDR1 is DFQATT, CDR2 SNEGSKA, per germline (reference sequence). The CDR3 is made up of 16 amino acids. The CDR3 reads CSARDPGQGSYQPQHF.

The CDR3 reads CSVVEGYTDTQYF. The rearrangement uses TRBV29-1 and TRBJ2-3. Germline-derived CDR1 and CDR2 are SQVTM and ANQGSEA. This CDR3 spans 13 amino acids.

The CDR3: CATSDSVEGETDTQYF. The V gene is TRBV24-1, the J gene TRBJ2-3. Germline CDR1 is KGHDR and CDR2 is SFDVKD. This CDR3 region has 16 residues.

This sequence joins TRBV5-1 and TRBJ2-3; the TCRdb D gene call, TRBD2, has no DNA to confirm it. The CDR3 runs to 16 residues. Looked up from germline, CDR1 is SGHRS and CDR2 is YFSETQ. This chain's CDR3 is CASSLGLAQSTDTQYF.

This chain connects TRBV12-5 to TRBJ1-2; TCRdb's D call, TRBD1, is unchecked because there is no DNA. The CDR3 covers 16 residues. Germline assignment: CDR1 LGHNT and CDR2 FRNRAP. The chain's CDR3 is CAPFRDKNDGSYGYTF.